This T cell receptor (beta chain) was recovered during a study of shared clonotypes between healthy human individuals. General study points: Compared with clonotypes that all four donors shared, non-shared clonotypes had lower generation probabilities.

Produced via immunoSEQ multiplex PCR; TCRdb's table is partial and in-frame only. Counted here are over a million clones, approximately 98.5% occurring once; the ten biggest clones make up about 0.34%. Concerning this clone: Antigen specificity is unknown.

The CDR3 loop spans 15 amino acids. CDR1 and CDR2 from the germline V gene are SGHDT and YYEEEE. Trimming at V came to 1 base and at J to 9 bases, leaving 11 bases not matched to a gene. The sequence derives from a man between 25 and 39 years old in good health. The sample comprised naive CD4+ T cells sorted from blood. Subset defined: CD45RA+ positively selected. The chain carries TRBV5-6 and TRBJ2-7; 9 positions match TRBD2. The DNA of the CDR3 is TGTGCCAGCAGCTTGCAAGGACTAGCGCTAAATGGGCAGTACTTC. Translation gives CASSLQGLALNGQYF.